A single sample is the source of the 11 T cell receptor beta chains below, sequenced in a study of shared clonotypes between healthy human individuals. The table came from immunoSEQ multiplex PCR; TCRdb's copy has only in-frame clones and leaves some out. Altogether under 850,000 clones are present, more than 85% being singletons, with the ten largest covering approximately 25%. Naive CD8 populations comprised CD45RO-negative cells positively selected for CCR7, excluding terminally differentiated effector memory CD45RA+ cells. Sequencing input: naive CD8+ T cells sorted from blood. Source of these receptors: a man aged 30 to 45 in good health.

About this clone: In the same sample, other DNA sequences code for this CDR3. The chain combines TRBV9 with TRBJ2-3; tentatively, D is TRBD2 (5 bases). This CDR3 spans 15 amino acids. Germline V gene sequence: CDR1 SGDLS, CDR2 YYNGEE. V lost 5 bases and J 6 bases, leaving 19 bases between the germline ends. The CDR3 DNA reads TGTGCCAGCAGTGCCGCAGGACTTTTACGGGATACGCAGTATTTT. Translating it yields CASSAAGLLRDTQYF.

CDR3 bases: TGCAGCGTTATATTCGCACACTCCTACAATGAGCAGTTCTTC. It yields the protein CSVIFAHSYNEQFF. The rearrangement uses TRBV29-1 and TRBJ2-1; unclear D gene. V shed 5 bases and J shed 0 bases, with 11 bases lying between them. Germline loops: CDR1 SQVTM, CDR2 ANQGSEA. The CDR3 spans 14 residues.

The chain joins TRBV4-1 to TRBJ2-1; a weak D match, TRBD1 (5 bases). V lost 1 base and J lost 8, with 12 bases in between. The germline V gene has CDR1 MGHRA and CDR2 YSYEKL. This CDR3 has 14 residues. The CDR3 DNA reads TGCGCCAGCAGCCAAGTCACAGGATCGGATGAGCAGTTCTTC. This codes for CASSQVTGSDEQFF.

In this sample, this clone turned up once. The chain recombines TRBV4-1 with TRBJ2-1; D remains ambiguous. The V end was cut by 0 bases, the J end by 5 bases, with 8 bases between. CDR3 length: 14 residues. From germline, CDR1 is MGHRA and CDR2 YSYEKL. The CDR3 bases are TGCGCCAGCAGCCAAGATCGGTCAAACAATGAGCAGTTCTTC. Protein product: CASSQDRSNNEQFF.

This chain uses TRBV5-6 with TRBJ2-5; tentatively, D is TRBD2 (6 bases). CDR3 length equals 15 residues. CDR1 and CDR2 from the germline V gene are SGHDT and YYEEEE. V gave up 0 bases and J gave up 5 bases, with 14 bases separating them. The CDR3 nucleotides read TGTGCCAGCAGCTTGGCCGTCGGGGGAGCGGAGACCCAGTACTTC. The encoded protein is CASSLAVGGAETQYF.

J is TRBJ2-7 and V is TRBV7-9; 7 bases match TRBD2. Germline V gives CDR1 SEHNR, CDR2 FQNEAQ (reference sequence). V trimming: 4 bases; J trimming: 6 bases; junction bases outside the gene matches: 6. CDR3 size: 13 residues. In DNA form, the CDR3 reads TGTGCCAGCAGCTCACCAACGGGGGGCGAGCAGTACTTC. Translation: CASSSPTGGEQYF.

V usage is TRBV7-8 and J usage is TRBJ2-2; D ambiguous. The ends were cut back, 1 base at V and 0 bases at J, with 6 bases in the middle. Germline V CDR1 and CDR2: SGHVS, FQNEAQ. The CDR3 has 15 amino acids. The CDR3 protein is CASSLVDANTGELFF. CDR3 in DNA: TGTGCCAGCAGCTTAGTGGACGCGAACACCGGGGAGCTGTTTTTT.

V usage is TRBV5-1 and J usage is TRBJ1-1; D is unclear. V was cut by 0 bases and J by 2 bases, with 8 bases left in between. Germline loops: CDR1 SGHRS, CDR2 YFSETQ. The CDR3 is 14 amino acids. The CDR3 here is CASSLDPANTEAFF. CDR3 DNA sequence: TGCGCCAGCAGCTTGGATCCAGCCAACACTGAAGCTTTCTTT.

The chain couples TRBV5-6 to TRBJ1-1; the match to TRBD1 covers 7 bases. V trimming: 4 bases; J trimming: 2 bases; junction bases outside the gene matches: 8. The CDR3 runs to 15 residues. CDR1 and CDR2 (germline): SGHDT, YYEEEE. As DNA, the CDR3 is TGTGCCAGCAGCCCTAGACAGGGCTTTAACACTGAAGCTTTCTTT. This gives the protein CASSPRQGFNTEAFF.

The genes are TRBV7-3 and TRBJ2-1, with D uncertain. The CDR3 runs to 13 residues. Trimming removed 5 bases from V and 8 bases from J, with 13 bases in between. Per the germline V gene, CDR1 is SGHTA and CDR2 is FQGTGA. CDR3: CASSRGTVDEQFF. CDR3 DNA sequence: TGTGCCAGCAGCCGAGGAACCGTCGATGAGCAGTTCTTC. Full variable domain (missing parts from reference TRBV7-3 and TRBJ2-1): GAGVSQTPSNKVTEKGKYVELRCDPISGHTALYWYRQSLGQGPEFLIYFQGTGAADDSGLPNDRFFAVRPEGSVSTLKIQRTERGDSAVYLCASSRGTVDEQFFGPGTRLTVL.

The chain has TRBV19 and TRBJ2-1; no reliable D call. Trimming removed 4 bases at V and 2 bases at J, with 9 bases between. The germline CDR1 and CDR2 sequences are LNHDA and SQIVND (reference sequence). The CDR3 totals 14 residues. The CDR3 region has the DNA TGTGCCAGTAGTAGGGCAGGACCCTACAATGAGCAGTTCTTC. Its translation is CASSRAGPYNEQFF.